A selection of T cell receptor beta chains follows, all from one sample in a study of Ad26.COV2.S vaccination and SARS-CoV-2 variants. The table came from immunoSEQ multiplex PCR; TCRdb's copy has only in-frame clones and leaves some out. In the table there are roughly 420,000 clones, over 75% of which are singletons. Sequencing was performed on peripheral blood, taken in a trial of Ad26.COV2.S vaccine versus placebo. All receptors come from a person aged 18 to 59 who received the Ad26.COV2.S COVID-19 vaccine or a placebo. Both conserved end residues are part of each CDR3. D genes are given only for firm matches. Rows give clone size only sometimes, using once, few, many, or a class for an expanded clone.

abundance	v_gene	j_gene	d_gene	CDR3aa	CDR3nt
-	TRBV7-3	TRBJ2-2	TRBD2	CASSPYGGDTGELFF	TGTGCCAGCAGCCCTTATGGGGGGGACACCGGGGAGCTGTTTTTT
-	TRBV29-1	TRBJ2-7	-	CSVVGARGSSYEQYF	TGCAGCGTTGTAGGTGCGCGAGGGAGTTCCTACGAGCAGTACTTC
-	TRBV7-9	TRBJ2-5	TRBD1	CASSLGTGPQETQYF	TGTGCCAGCAGCTTAGGGACAGGTCCTCAAGAGACCCAGTACTTC
-	TRBV30	TRBJ1-6	TRBD1	CAWSPRGQGYNSPLHF	TGTGCCTGGAGTCCAAGGGGACAGGGATATAATTCACCCCTCCACTTT
-	TRBV11-2	TRBJ2-7	TRBD1	CASSPGTGRLYEQYF	TGTGCCAGCAGCCCCGGGACAGGGAGGCTATACGAGCAGTACTTC
-	TRBV4-3	TRBJ2-2	-	CASSQEAGRLNTGELFF	TGCGCCAGCAGCCAAGAAGCCGGGCGGTTGAACACCGGGGAGCTGTTTTTT
-	TRBV11-2	TRBJ1-1	-	CASSYDSGTSAEAFF	TGTGCCAGCAGCTACGACTCCGGGACCAGCGCTGAAGCTTTCTTT
many	TRBV7-8	TRBJ1-6	-	CASSRGQGWESPLHF	TGTGCCAGCAGCCGAGGCCAGGGCTGGGAATCACCCCTCCACTTT
-	TRBV28	TRBJ1-5	TRBD1	CASSLGTGRQPQHF	TGTGCCAGCAGTTTAGGGACAGGGCGTCAGCCCCAGCATTTT
-	TRBV28	TRBJ1-6	-	CASSLVTDSYNSPLHF	TGTGCCAGCAGTTTAGTCACCGACTCCTATAATTCACCCCTCCACTTT
-	TRBV5-1	TRBJ2-7	-	CASSLGRGFLYEQYF	TGCGCCAGCAGCTTAGGCAGGGGCTTCCTCTACGAGCAGTACTTC
few	TRBV18	TRBJ1-1	-	CASSPTNAPEAFF	TGTGCCAGCTCGCCAACCAACGCTCCTGAAGCTTTCTTT
-	TRBV23-1	TRBJ1-4	-	CASSQFFSQGPTNEKLFF	TGCGCCAGCAGTCAATTCTTTTCGCAGGGACCGACTAATGAAAAACTGTTTTTT
-	TRBV10-1	TRBJ2-1	-	CASSEILNYNEQFF	TGCGCCAGCAGTGAGATACTGAACTACAATGAGCAGTTCTTC
-	TRBV6-1	TRBJ2-5	-	CASSELPTFTGETQYF	TGTGCCAGCAGTGAATTACCCACCTTCACCGGAGAGACCCAGTACTTC
-	TRBV28	TRBJ1-6	-	CASSPPDRSYSPLHF	TGTGCCAGCAGTCCCCCCGACAGGTCCTATTCACCCCTCCACTTT
-	TRBV11-2	TRBJ2-3	-	CASSLGRMSTDTQYF	TGTGCCAGCAGCTTAGGTCGGATGAGCACAGATACGCAGTATTTT
-	TRBV6-6	TRBJ1-5	-	CASGKGTSGSNQPQHF	TGTGCCAGCGGCAAGGGCACGTCGGGGAGCAATCAGCCCCAGCATTTT
once	TRBV27	TRBJ2-5	-	CASARTSPETQYF	TGTGCCAGCGCCCGCACTAGCCCGGAGACCCAGTACTTC
-	TRBV6-5	TRBJ1-6	-	CASSLRGGLDSPLHF	TGTGCCAGCTCGTTGAGGGGGGGGCTAGACTCACCCCTCCACTTT
few	TRBV28	TRBJ1-2	-	CASRPTGQGLEGYGYTF	TGTGCCAGCAGGCCAACAGGGCAGGGACTTGAGGGCTATGGCTACACCTTC
-	TRBV6-5	TRBJ2-7	TRBD1	CASSYSGTATYEQYF	TGTGCCAGCAGTTACTCCGGGACAGCCACCTACGAGCAGTACTTC
-	TRBV20-1	TRBJ1-2	-	CSASSQRGFSNYGYTF	TGCAGTGCTAGTTCTCAAAGGGGCTTTTCTAACTATGGCTACACCTTC
-	TRBV2	TRBJ2-2	-	CASSERGYTGELFF	TGTGCCAGCAGTGAGCGGGGATACACCGGGGAGCTGTTTTTT
-	TRBV2	TRBJ1-1	TRBD1	CASSGGQGVHTEAFF	TGTGCCAGCAGTGGAGGACAGGGCGTCCACACTGAAGCTTTCTTT
-	TRBV30	TRBJ1-5	TRBD1	CAWRGTGGNQPQHF	TGTGCCTGGAGAGGGACAGGCGGAAATCAGCCCCAGCATTTT
-	TRBV19	TRBJ2-1	TRBD1	CASSIGGQGTDEQFF	TGTGCCAGTAGTATAGGGGGACAGGGTACCGATGAGCAGTTCTTC
-	TRBV5-1	TRBJ2-5	-	CASSSSGRIQTQYF	TGCGCCAGCAGCTCATCAGGGCGTATACAGACCCAGTACTTC
-	TRBV9	TRBJ2-1	-	CASSPWEGINEQFF	TGTGCCAGCAGCCCCTGGGAAGGGATCAATGAGCAGTTCTTC
-	TRBV20-1	TRBJ2-7	TRBD1	CSASISGQGSYEQYF	TGCAGTGCTAGTATTTCGGGACAGGGCTCCTACGAGCAGTACTTC
-	TRBV6-2/TRBV6-3	TRBJ2-7	TRBD1	CASSYAGTGVQQYF	TGTGCCAGCAGTTACGCCGGGACAGGGGTCCAGCAGTACTTC
-	TRBV6-2/TRBV6-3	TRBJ2-1	-	CASSAGSYNEQFF	TGTGCCAGCAGTGCCGGATCCTACAATGAGCAGTTCTTC
-	TRBV10-2	TRBJ2-1	-	CASSELSYNEQFF	TGCGCCAGCAGTGAGCTGTCTTACAATGAGCAGTTCTTC
once	TRBV28	TRBJ1-5	-	CASSAGGRGNQPQHF	TGTGCCAGCAGCGCAGGAGGAAGGGGCAATCAGCCCCAGCATTTT
-	TRBV4-2	TRBJ2-7	-	CASSQGGQKQYF	TGTGCCAGCAGCCAAGGTGGACAAAAGCAGTACTTC
-	TRBV5-1	TRBJ2-2	TRBD2	CASSPSGGVPNTGELFF	TGCGCCAGCAGTCCCTCGGGAGGGGTCCCGAACACCGGGGAGCTGTTTTTT
-	TRBV30	TRBJ1-2	TRBD1	CAAGTGGYNYGYTF	TGTGCGGCCGGGACAGGGGGTTATAACTATGGCTACACCTTC
-	TRBV19	TRBJ2-7	-	CASSISRGRDEQYF	TGTGCCAGTAGTATAAGCAGGGGTCGGGACGAGCAGTACTTC
-	TRBV6-1	TRBJ2-3	TRBD1	CASSERVVTGGDTQYF	TGTGCCAGCAGTGAAAGAGTAGTGACAGGGGGGGATACGCAGTATTTT
-	TRBV7-6	TRBJ1-6	TRBD1	CASSADRVNSPLHF	TGTGCCAGCAGCGCGGACAGGGTAAATTCACCCCTCCACTTT
once	TRBV6-6	TRBJ1-1	-	CASGLLRDEAFF	TGTGCCAGCGGACTCTTACGGGACGAAGCTTTCTTT
-	TRBV30	TRBJ2-7	-	CAWSVGEELYEQYF	TGTGCCTGGAGCGTGGGCGAGGAACTCTACGAGCAGTACTTC
-	TRBV2	TRBJ1-1	-	CASRLNTEAFF	TGTGCCAGCAGACTGAACACTGAAGCTTTCTTT
-	TRBV28	TRBJ1-5	-	CASSLGGGRNQPQHF	TGTGCCAGCAGTTTGGGGGGTGGCAGAAATCAGCCCCAGCATTTT
-	TRBV12-3/TRBV12-4	TRBJ2-1	-	CASRAGPGEQFF	TGTGCCAGCAGGGCGGGACCGGGTGAGCAGTTCTTC
-	TRBV7-3	TRBJ2-7	TRBD1	CASSLTGDRSSYEQYF	TGTGCCAGCAGCTTAACGGGGGACAGGAGCTCCTACGAGCAGTACTTC
-	TRBV7-2	TRBJ2-1	TRBD2	CASSQKTAGLSSMNEQFF	TGTGCCAGCAGCCAAAAAACCGCGGGACTATCCTCGATGAATGAGCAGTTCTTC
-	TRBV2	TRBJ1-4	TRBD1	CASGAGTGVEKLFF	TGTGCCAGCGGGGCCGGGACAGGGGTGGAAAAACTGTTTTTT
-	TRBV6-4	TRBJ1-3	-	CASPSLPSGNTIYF	TGTGCCAGCCCTTCTCTCCCCTCTGGAAACACCATATATTTT
-	TRBV30	TRBJ1-2	-	CAWSDLRTGYTF	TGTGCCTGGAGTGATTTACGGACCGGCTACACCTTC
-	TRBV30	TRBJ2-7	-	CAWSVTAHEQYF	TGTGCCTGGAGTGTGACTGCCCACGAGCAGTACTTC
-	TRBV27	TRBJ1-2	-	CATTTRANYGYTF	TGTGCCACCACGACTAGAGCTAACTATGGCTACACCTTC
-	TRBV6-6	TRBJ2-7	-	CASSPGPSNYYYEQYF	TGTGCCAGCAGCCCCGGGCCCTCGAACTACTACTACGAGCAGTACTTC
-	TRBV6-2/TRBV6-3	TRBJ2-2	-	CASSYTNTGELFF	TGTGCCAGCAGTTACACGAACACCGGGGAGCTGTTTTTT
-	TRBV6-5	TRBJ2-5	-	CASSYPGMETQYF	TGTGCCAGCAGTTACCCGGGCATGGAGACCCAGTACTTC
-	TRBV2	TRBJ1-5	-	CATSETTAYSNQPQHF	TGTGCCACCTCGGAAACGACCGCATATAGCAATCAGCCCCAGCATTTT
-	TRBV6-2/TRBV6-3	TRBJ2-1	-	CASSRGRNEQFF	TGTGCCAGCAGCCGCGGTCGGAATGAGCAGTTCTTC
-	TRBV19	TRBJ1-2	-	CASRGERGYGYTF	TGTGCCAGTAGGGGAGAAAGGGGATATGGCTACACCTTC